A single sample is the source of the 30 T cell receptor beta chains below, sequenced in a study of cytomegalovirus exposure and HLA in healthy donors. The PCR used 60 Vbeta and 13 Jbeta primers. Profiled with immunoSEQ multiplex PCR; TCRdb holds only in-frame clones, not every one. Of over 150,000 clones in the sample, around 79% were seen once. Sequencing used PBMCs. Receptors originate from a man aged 18 to 30 in good health and CMV-seronegative.

This rearrangement joins TRBV10-3 to TRBJ1-2, with 7 bases fitting TRBD1. The CDR3 length is 13 residues. Trimming at V came to 6 bases and at J to 11 bases, leaving 12 bases not matched to a gene. Germline V gene data show CDR1 as ENHRY and CDR2 as SYGVKD. The chain's CDR3 is CAIRGRDSWRYTF. Here the CDR3 DNA reads TGTGCCATCAGGGGTAGGGACAGCTGGAGGTACACCTTC.

CDR3 nucleotides: TGTGCCAGCAGTTTATCGGGCAGGGTGTGGTATGGCTACACCTTC. Translated: CASSLSGRVWYGYTF. This rearrangement joins TRBV28 to TRBJ1-2; possibly TRBD1 for D (5 bases). The V gene lost 1 base and the J gene lost 5 bases, with 14 bases spanning the gap. Germline CDR1 MDHEN, CDR2 SYDVKM. The CDR3 length is 15 residues.

The genes are TRBV11-3 and TRBJ2-5; 11 nucleotides match TRBD1. The V and J ends lost 5 bases and 5 bases, in that order; junction bases with no gene match: 13. CDR3 size: 17 residues. Germline V gene lookup returns CDR1 SGHNT and CDR2 YENEEA. CDR3 DNA: TGTGCCAGCAGCCCGGGGGAAAATGGACAGGGGGCCGAGACCCAGTACTTC. Encoded protein: CASSPGENGQGAETQYF.

This chain joins TRBV27 and TRBJ2-5, with 10 nucleotides matching TRBD1. V shed 4 bases and J 5 bases; nucleotides not matched to a gene: 4. The CDR3 totals 14 residues. CDR1 and CDR2 from the germline V gene are MNHEY and SMNVEV (reference sequence). In nucleotides, the CDR3 is TGTGCCAGCAGTTCGGGACAGGGGCGGGAGACCCAGTACTTC. It yields the protein CASSSGQGRETQYF.

The rearrangement joins TRBV7-9 to TRBJ1-5; 7 nucleotides line up with TRBD1. The CDR3 sequence is 16 residues long. Losses at the gene ends were 0 bases for V and 6 bases for J; bases not matched to a gene: 8. Germline-derived CDR1 and CDR2 are SEHNR and FQNEAQ (reference sequence). CDR3 loop: CASSLAYRGQGQPQHF. In DNA, the CDR3 is TGTGCCAGCAGCTTAGCATACAGGGGCCAAGGTCAGCCCCAGCATTTT.

This chain uses TRBV11-3 with TRBJ1-2; tentatively, D is TRBD1 (6 bases). Germline V gives CDR1 SGHNT, CDR2 YENEEA. The CDR3 loop spans 16 amino acids. Trimming removed 3 bases at V and 8 bases at J, with 22 bases between. The CDR3 region has the DNA TGTGCCAGCAGCTTGGGGCAGGGGCGAACGCAGGAGGGCTACACCTTC. It specifies CASSLGQGRTQEGYTF. The whole variable domain, remainder taken from reference TRBV11-3 and TRBJ1-2, is EAGVVQSPRYKIIEKKQPVAFWCNPISGHNTLYWYLQNLGQGPELLIRYENEEAVDDSQLPKDRFSAERLKGVDSTLKIQPAELGDSAVYLCASSLGQGRTQEGYTFGSGTRLTVV.

CDR3 loop: CASSRGSNTEAFF. The CDR3 nucleotides read TGCGCCAGCAGCCGGGGGAGTAATACTGAAGCTTTCTTT. V is TRBV5-1 and J is TRBJ1-1; weak D call: TRBD1 (5 bases). Per the germline V gene, CDR1 is SGHRS and CDR2 is YFSETQ. The CDR3 is made up of 13 amino acids. Trimming removed 4 bases from V and 5 bases from J, with 12 bases in between.

V is TRBV19 and J is TRBJ2-3; a possible D gene is TRBD1 (8 bases). Per germline, CDR1 LNHDA and CDR2 SQIVND (reference sequence). Deletions cut 11 bases from V and 3 bases from J, with 15 bases between. This CDR3 spans 13 amino acids. Here the CDR3 reads CASGQGGTDTQYF. CDR3 nucleotides: TGTGCCTCTGGACAGGGAGGGACAGATACGCAGTATTTT.

The chain links TRBV11-1 to TRBJ1-2, with TRBD1 as a possible D gene (5 bases). Looked up from germline, CDR1 is SGHAT and CDR2 is FQDESV (reference sequence). There are 12 residues in the CDR3. The ends were cut back, 4 bases at V and 7 bases at J, with 10 bases in the middle. The CDR3 bases are TGTGCCAGCAGCTCAGGGTTTTCTGGCTACACCTTC. Protein sequence: CASSSGFSGYTF.

V and J are TRBV18 and TRBJ2-2, with 10 bases lining up with TRBD2. V trimming: 7 bases; J trimming: 6 bases; junction bases outside the gene matches: 8. Germline V CDR1 and CDR2: KGHSH, LQKENI. CDR3 size: 15 residues. DNA for the CDR3: TGTGCCAGCTGTCCCGGGACTAGCGACGCCGGGGAGCTGTTTTTT. Translation: CASCPGTSDAGELFF.

The V call is TRBV19, the J call TRBJ2-5; D is possibly TRBD1 (6 bases). The V and J ends lost 8 bases and 4 bases respectively, with 11 bases between them. This CDR3 region has 12 residues. Germline V gene data show CDR1 as LNHDA and CDR2 as SQIVND (reference sequence). The CDR3 region is CASARGAETQYF. The CDR3 DNA sequence: TGTGCCAGTGCCAGGGGTGCAGAGACCCAGTACTTC.

Only a few counts were recorded for this clone. The sample holds other DNA sequences that translate to the same CDR3. The rearrangement joins TRBV7-2 to TRBJ1-1; no clear D gene. The germline V gene has CDR1 SGHTA and CDR2 FQGNSA. The germline V and J ends were trimmed by 5 bases and 1 base, with 8 bases remaining between them. This CDR3 has 13 residues. The CDR3, as DNA: TGTGCCAGCAGCCTCGGGAGGAACACTGAAGCTTTCTTT. Protein product: CASSLGRNTEAFF.

This clone was picked up one time. V and J are TRBV4-3 and TRBJ2-4, with a possible D match to TRBD1 (6 bases). This CDR3 contains 14 residues. Trimming removed 0 bases at V and 12 bases at J, with 15 bases between. Germline CDR1 LGHNA, CDR2 YSLEER. The CDR3 is CASSQDVRQANQYF. CDR3 sequence (DNA): TGCGCCAGCAGCCAAGATGTAAGACAGGCAAATCAGTACTTC.

The CDR3 DNA reads TGTGCCAGCTCACAGACTAGCGGAACCTACAATGAGCAGTTCTTC. It encodes CASSQTSGTYNEQFF. The chain uses TRBV18 and TRBJ2-1, with 9 bases identical to TRBD2. J lost 2 bases, V lost 4 bases, and 3 bases had no gene match. Germline CDR1 KGHSH, CDR2 LQKENI. The length of the CDR3 is 15 residues.

J is TRBJ2-5 and V is TRBV7-2; weak D call: TRBD1 (5 bases). The V gene's germline CDR1 is SGHTA and CDR2 FQGNSA. V lost 5 bases to trimming and J lost 1 base, with 14 bases between them. The CDR3 runs 15 residues. CDR3 protein: CASSPQGRLQETQYF. In nucleotides, the CDR3 is TGTGCCAGCAGCCCCCAGGGTAGGCTCCAAGAGACCCAGTACTTC.

V and J are TRBV18 and TRBJ2-1, with 10 bases aligning to TRBD2. CDR3 size: 17 residues. V lost 3 bases and J lost 7; bases outside the gene matches: 12. The germline CDR1 and CDR2 sequences are KGHSH and LQKENI. CDR3 in DNA: TGTGCCAGCTCACCTTGGATCCTAGCGGGGGTTGGTAATGAGCAGTTCTTC. The encoded protein is CASSPWILAGVGNEQFF.

The chain couples TRBV4-2 to TRBJ1-4; 11 bases line up with TRBD1. The CDR3 has 15 amino acids. V gave up 4 bases and J gave up 8 bases; unmatched junction bases: 6. Germline lookup yields CDR1 LGHNA and CDR2 YNFKEQ. In DNA form, the CDR3 reads TGTGCCAGCAGCCCCGGACAGGGGGCGCACGAAAAACTGTTTTTT. Translated, it gives CASSPGQGAHEKLFF.

The chain couples TRBV28 to TRBJ2-7; 8 bases match TRBD2. The CDR3 sequence is 14 residues long. Germline CDR1 reads MDHEN; CDR2 reads SYDVKM. The J segment lost 2 bases and the V segment lost 7 bases, leaving 7 bases of the junction unmatched. The DNA for the CDR3 is TGTGCCAGCATATCCCGGGGGGGGCCCTACGAGCAGTACTTC. This codes for CASISRGGPYEQYF. The entire variable domain, with the rest obtained from reference TRBV28 and TRBJ2-7, is as follows: DVKVTQSSRYLVKRTGEKVFLECVQDMDHENMFWYRQDPGLGLRLIYFSYDVKMKEKGDIPEGYSVSREKKERFSLILESASTNQTSMYLCASISRGGPYEQYFGPGTRLTVT.

This chain joins TRBV9 and TRBJ2-3; 12 positions match TRBD2. Per germline, CDR1 SGDLS and CDR2 YYNGEE. The CDR3 loop spans 19 amino acids. Trimming at V came to 4 bases and at J to 4 bases, leaving 16 bases not matched to a gene. As DNA, the CDR3 is TGTGCCAGCAGCCATCGAACTAGCGGGGGGTCCCAGACGGCAGATACGCAGTATTTT. Its protein product is CASSHRTSGGSQTADTQYF.

The V gene is TRBV4-1, the J gene TRBJ1-5; TRBD1 is a possible D gene (5 bases). Per germline, CDR1 MGHRA and CDR2 YSYEKL. This CDR3 region has 15 residues. Trimming took off 4 bases at V and 6 bases at J, with 16 bases between the two ends. In DNA, the CDR3 is TGCGCCAGCAGCCCTGACAGAGGAGTGGGTCAGCCCCAGCATTTT. This codes for CASSPDRGVGQPQHF.

The chain couples TRBV5-1 to TRBJ1-2; TRBD1 might be the D (5 bases). Looked up from germline, CDR1 is SGHRS and CDR2 is YFSETQ. The CDR3 covers 13 residues. The V end lost 0 bases, the J end lost 8 bases, and 11 bases lay between the germline ends. The CDR3 region is CASSLETAGGYTF. Here the CDR3 DNA reads TGCGCCAGCAGCTTGGAGACAGCGGGGGGCTACACCTTC.

The genes are TRBV2 and TRBJ2-7; D unresolved. Trimming removed 3 bases at V and 3 bases at J, with 3 bases between. Germline V gene sequence: CDR1 SNHLY, CDR2 FYNNEI. The CDR3 runs to 11 residues. This chain's CDR3 is CASSDHYEQYF. In nucleotides, the CDR3 is TGTGCCAGCAGTGATCACTACGAGCAGTACTTC.

The rearrangement joins TRBV18 to TRBJ2-3, with 7 bases that match TRBD2. The CDR3 contains 15 residues. Looked up from germline, CDR1 is KGHSH and CDR2 is LQKENI. The J segment lost 3 bases and the V segment lost 3 bases, leaving 6 bases of the junction unmatched. The CDR3, as DNA: TGTGCCAGCTCACCCAAATCGGGAGGTACAGATACGCAGTATTTT. This codes for CASSPKSGGTDTQYF.

This clone was seen once. This chain connects TRBV5-6 to TRBJ1-4, with 8 bases matching TRBD1. CDR1 SGHDT and CDR2 YYEEEE come from the germline V gene. After removal of 3 bases from V and 10 bases from J, the junction contained 11 bases not matched to a gene. The CDR3 covers 15 residues. The CDR3: CASSSMDRDIVKLFF. In DNA, the CDR3 is TGTGCCAGCAGCTCCATGGACAGGGACATTGTAAAACTGTTTTTT.

The CDR3 protein is CASSFMTRGFDEQFF. CDR3 nucleotides: TGTGCCAGCAGCTTCATGACCAGAGGGTTCGATGAGCAGTTCTTC. This chain connects TRBV7-6 to TRBJ2-1, with D possibly matching TRBD2 (5 bases). Germline V CDR1 and CDR2: SGHVS, FNYEAQ. V was trimmed by 3 bases and J by 8 bases, leaving 17 bases between them. The CDR3 spans 15 residues.

This clone was observed a few times. The chain uses TRBV9 and TRBJ1-6; no reliable D call. CDR3 length: 12 residues. Between the trimmed V and J ends, which lost 0 bases and 8 bases, there was a span of 3 bases. Per the germline V gene, CDR1 is SGDLS and CDR2 is YYNGEE. As DNA, the CDR3 is TGTGCCAGCAGCGTAGGGCATTCACCCCTCCACTTT. Its translation is CASSVGHSPLHF.

The chain employs TRBV4-3 and TRBJ2-2; D is uncertain. The CDR3 has 15 amino acids. The V gene lost 2 bases and the J gene lost 1 base, with 8 bases spanning the gap. CDR1 is LGHNA and CDR2 is YSLEER in the germline V gene. CDR3 residues: CASSQLVQNTGELFF. The CDR3 nucleotides read TGCGCCAGCAGCCAATTAGTCCAGAACACCGGGGAGCTGTTTTTT.

The V and J genes are TRBV7-2 and TRBJ1-6; TRBD1 is a possible D gene (5 bases). V was trimmed by 5 bases and J by 10 bases, leaving 18 bases between them. This CDR3 spans 15 amino acids. Germline V gene data show CDR1 as SGHTA and CDR2 as FQGNSA. CDR3 in amino acids: CASSQRGGGGSPLHF. The CDR3 nucleotides are TGTGCCAGCAGCCAACGAGGCGGGGGAGGATCACCCCTCCACTTT.

The J gene is TRBJ2-5, the V gene TRBV5-4; D unclear. This CDR3 is 14 amino acids long. Deletions cut 3 bases from V and 5 bases from J, with 14 bases between. Germline loops: CDR1 SGHNT, CDR2 YYREEE (reference sequence). The CDR3 DNA follows: TGTGCCAGCAGCTCCCCCCTGGAGAGGGAGACCCAGTACTTC. Translated, it gives CASSSPLERETQYF.

This clone showed up just a few times. The chain combines TRBV6-1 with TRBJ1-2; D might be TRBD1 (5 bases). V shed 3 bases and J shed 8 bases, with 25 bases lying between them. The CDR3 spans 17 residues. Germline V gives CDR1 MNHNS, CDR2 SASEGT. CDR3 residues: CASSEDARFWQGRGYTF. As DNA, the CDR3 is TGTGCCAGCAGTGAGGATGCCCGATTCTGGCAGGGCAGGGGCTACACCTTC.